The clone carrying this TCR beta chain was found a few times. Trimming pared 0 bases from V and 1 base from J, leaving 11 bases between. Per the germline V gene, CDR1 is SGHNT and CDR2 is YYREEE (reference sequence). The CDR3 runs 15 residues. This entry comes from a study of blood T cell repertoires in COVID-19. Study at large: T cells, B-cell-depleted T cells, or PBMCs supplied cDNA or gDNA.

Libraries were prepared by immunoSEQ multiplex PCR; TCRdb keeps only in-frame clonotypes and omits some of them. Among 50,000 or so clones listed, around 80% were seen once. The chain employs TRBV5-4 and TRBJ2-7, with D uncertain. The source material was peripheral blood. This TCR was sampled from a man over 45 with acute or convalescent COVID-19. The CDR3 region is CASSLVGSRSYEQYF. The DNA for the CDR3 is TGTGCCAGCAGCTTGGTGGGTAGCCGGTCCTACGAGCAGTACTTC.